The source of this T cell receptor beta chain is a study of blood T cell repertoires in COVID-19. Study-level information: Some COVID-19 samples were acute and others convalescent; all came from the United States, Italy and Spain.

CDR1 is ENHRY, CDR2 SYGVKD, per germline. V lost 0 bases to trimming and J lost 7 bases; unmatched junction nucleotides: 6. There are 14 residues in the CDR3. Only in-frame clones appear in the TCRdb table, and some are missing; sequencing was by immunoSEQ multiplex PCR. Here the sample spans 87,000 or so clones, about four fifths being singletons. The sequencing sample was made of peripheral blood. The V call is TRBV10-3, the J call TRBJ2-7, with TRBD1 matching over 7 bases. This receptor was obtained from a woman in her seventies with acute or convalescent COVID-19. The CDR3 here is CAISESTGNGEQYF. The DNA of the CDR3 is TGTGCCATCAGTGAGTCGACAGGGAACGGGGAGCAGTACTTC.